The sequence of this TCR beta chain was determined in a study of tumor and adjacent non-tumor tissue in lung cancer. Three rounds of nested PCR, following a modified ARM-PCR protocol, produced the TCRbeta library. One entry per CDR3 protein, called by TCRdb with MiXCR from the multiplex PCR reads. Of roughly 82,000 distinct CDR3 sequences in the sample, around 80% were seen once. Germline CDR1 is MNHEY and CDR2 is SVGAGI. The CDR3 contains 15 residues. As for this clonotype: A junction boundary mismatches the germline segment, possibly from a read error.

The template was RNA from unsorted bulk tissue. More than 3 cm separated this lung sample from the edge of the tumor. This clonotype was sampled from a woman in her 50s with non-small cell lung cancer. Sequenced sample: distant non-tumor lung tissue. The V gene is TRBV6-5, the J gene TRBJ1-5; 8 bases align to TRBD1. As DNA, the CDR3 is TGTGTCAGCAGTTACTCAGACAGGGGAGGCCAGCCCCAGCATTTT. Translating it yields CVSSYSDRGGQPQHF.